The clone carrying this T cell receptor beta chain was seen a handful of times. The data originate from a study of T-cell reconstitution after alpha-beta-depleted transplantation in children. The CDR3 has 15 amino acids. Germline values: CDR1 MNHEY, CDR2 SMNVEV (reference sequence). V shed 4 bases, J shed 3 bases, and the junction held 8 bases outside the gene matches. Library preparation (for TCRbeta) was performed with unique molecular identifiers. One entry per CDR3 protein results from TCRdb running MiXCR on the PCR reads. Here the sample spans 500,000 to 600,000 distinct CDR3 sequences, 32% being singletons.

The sequencing used PBMCs from the stem cell graft donor, collected from the stem cell graft. The sequence came from a human donor who donated a stem cell graft to a child with aplastic anemia. This chain joins TRBV27 and TRBJ1-2, with 7 bases fitting TRBD1. This chain's CDR3 is CASSSTGVGDYGYTF. The CDR3 DNA sequence: TGTGCCAGCAGTTCTACAGGGGTTGGGGACTATGGCTACACCTTC.